This is a list of T cell receptor beta chains from one sample in a study of cytomegalovirus exposure and HLA in healthy donors. Sequencing used immunoSEQ multiplex PCR; TCRdb keeps in-frame clones, though not all of them. The sample yields tens of thousands of clones, more than 65% seen once. The sequenced sample was PBMCs. The receptors here all came from a man in his forties or fifties in good health and CMV-seropositive. Both conserved end residues are part of each CDR3. Each record gives: clone size, J gene, D gene, V gene, CDR3 DNA, CDR3 protein. A D gene is named only where the DNA matches it firmly. The size field is filled for only some rows; it gives once, few, many or a size class.

size: NA; J: TRBJ1-3; D: NA; V: TRBV2; DNA: TGTGCCAGCAAGACCGGAGGGTTTTCTGGAAACACCATATATTTT; CDR3: CASKTGGFSGNTIYF
size: NA; J: TRBJ2-3; D: TRBD1; V: TRBV18; DNA: TGTGCCAGCTCGGTAGGGACAGGGCAAAGAGATACGCAGTATTTT; CDR3: CASSVGTGQRDTQYF
size: NA; J: TRBJ1-6; D: TRBD1; V: TRBV5-1; DNA: TGCGCCAGCAGCTTAGACAGGGGTGCCAATTCACCCCTCCACTTT; CDR3: CASSLDRGANSPLHF
size: NA; J: TRBJ2-5; D: NA; V: TRBV4-2; DNA: TGTGCCAGCAGCCAACCGGGGCAAGAGACCCAGTACTTC; CDR3: CASSQPGQETQYF
size: NA; J: TRBJ1-2; D: NA; V: TRBV5-1; DNA: TGCGCCAGCAGCTTTGCGGATGGGTATGGCTACACCTTC; CDR3: CASSFADGYGYTF
size: NA; J: TRBJ2-7; D: TRBD1; V: TRBV4-1; DNA: TGCGCCAGCAGCCAAGACGAGCAGGGGGCGCGGGAGCAGTACTTC; CDR3: CASSQDEQGAREQYF
size: NA; J: TRBJ2-7; D: NA; V: TRBV29-1; DNA: TGCAGCGTTGGGGAGACTTACGAGCAGTACTTC; CDR3: CSVGETYEQYF
size: NA; J: TRBJ2-7; D: NA; V: TRBV19; DNA: TGTGCCAGTAGTACCACGCCGGGGTCCTACGAGCAGTACTTC; CDR3: CASSTTPGSYEQYF
size: NA; J: TRBJ1-1; D: NA; V: TRBV6-6; DNA: TGTGCCAGCAGTTACTCGAGGGCGAGCACTGAAGCTTTCTTT; CDR3: CASSYSRASTEAFF
size: few; J: TRBJ2-3; D: NA; V: TRBV27; DNA: TGTGCCAGCTCTAAGTTAGGAGAGGAAACAGATACGCAGTATTTT; CDR3: CASSKLGEETDTQYF
size: NA; J: TRBJ2-7; D: TRBD2; V: TRBV4-1; DNA: TGCGCCAGCAGCCAAAACCTAGCGGGCTACGAGCAGTACTTC; CDR3: CASSQNLAGYEQYF
size: NA; J: TRBJ2-5; D: TRBD1; V: TRBV5-1; DNA: TGCGCCAGCAGCCCCCCCGGCAGGGGGCTAGAGACCCAGTACTTC; CDR3: CASSPPGRGLETQYF
size: few; J: TRBJ2-2; D: TRBD1; V: TRBV4-2; DNA: TGTGCCAGCAGCCAAGATCTCCCCCCGGGACAGGGGGACACCGGGGAGCTGTTTTTT; CDR3: CASSQDLPPGQGDTGELFF
size: NA; J: TRBJ1-6; D: TRBD1; V: TRBV5-1; DNA: TGCGCCAGCAGACGGACACAGGGGGCCAATTCACCCCTCCACTTT; CDR3: CASRRTQGANSPLHF
size: once; J: TRBJ2-7; D: TRBD1; V: TRBV7-8; DNA: TGTGCCAGCAGCTTAGGAGGGGGCGCTATCTACGAGCAGTACTTC; CDR3: CASSLGGGAIYEQYF
size: NA; J: TRBJ1-4; D: TRBD1; V: TRBV30; DNA: TGTGCCTGGAGTGGGCCCGGGACAGGGGCGAAAAAACTGTTTTTT; CDR3: CAWSGPGTGAKKLFF
size: NA; J: TRBJ2-2; D: NA; V: TRBV6-5; DNA: TGTGCCAGCAGTTACGAAACAGGGATTAACACCGGGGAGCTGTTTTTT; CDR3: CASSYETGINTGELFF
size: NA; J: TRBJ1-1; D: TRBD1; V: TRBV5-4; DNA: TGTGCCAGCAGCGGGGCGGACAGGGGGCCTACTGAAGCTTTCTTT; CDR3: CASSGADRGPTEAFF
size: NA; J: TRBJ2-5; D: TRBD2; V: TRBV2; DNA: TGTGCCAGCCTACAGGGCCCTAGCGGGACGGGGACCCAGTACTTC; CDR3: CASLQGPSGTGTQYF
size: NA; J: TRBJ1-2; D: NA; V: TRBV7-9; DNA: TGTGCCAGTTCCGGGTGGGACTATGGCTACACCTTC; CDR3: CASSGWDYGYTF
size: few; J: TRBJ1-2; D: NA; V: TRBV6-5; DNA: TGTGCCAGCGGAACAGGGCTCTCGTCTAACTATGGCTACACCTTC; CDR3: CASGTGLSSNYGYTF
size: NA; J: TRBJ2-7; D: TRBD2; V: TRBV4-1; DNA: TGCGCCAGCAGCCAAGGTGGGGGGGTTATTGTCTACGAGCAGTACTTC; CDR3: CASSQGGGVIVYEQYF
size: once; J: TRBJ2-2; D: TRBD1; V: TRBV18; DNA: TGTGCCAGCTCAGCTGGGACAGTCCCCACCGGGGAGCTGTTTTTT; CDR3: CASSAGTVPTGELFF
size: NA; J: TRBJ1-5; D: TRBD1; V: TRBV10-2; DNA: TGCGCCAGCAGCAGGGACAGGGTTCTTAATCAGCCCCAGCATTTT; CDR3: CASSRDRVLNQPQHF
size: NA; J: TRBJ2-7; D: TRBD2; V: TRBV5-1; DNA: TGCGCCAGCAGCTTCTCAACAGCGGGGGGCTACGAGCAGTACTTC; CDR3: CASSFSTAGGYEQYF
size: NA; J: TRBJ2-1; D: TRBD1; V: TRBV6-5; DNA: TGTGCCAGCAGTTCCGAACCGGGACAGGGATACAATGAGCAGTTCTTC; CDR3: CASSSEPGQGYNEQFF
size: NA; J: TRBJ1-1; D: NA; V: TRBV2; DNA: TGTGCCAGCAATTTGGAGGACAGTACGAACACTGAAGCTTTCTTT; CDR3: CASNLEDSTNTEAFF
size: NA; J: TRBJ2-1; D: NA; V: TRBV5-1; DNA: TGCGCCAGCAGCCCCGGGTCGGGATACAATGAGCAGTTCTTC; CDR3: CASSPGSGYNEQFF
size: NA; J: TRBJ2-7; D: NA; V: TRBV9; DNA: TGTGCCAGCAGCGTTGGGCCAGCCTACGAGCAGTACTTC; CDR3: CASSVGPAYEQYF
size: NA; J: TRBJ2-1; D: NA; V: TRBV7-3; DNA: TGTGCCAGCAGCTTAACCGGCAATGAGCAGTTCTTC; CDR3: CASSLTGNEQFF
size: NA; J: TRBJ1-1; D: TRBD1; V: TRBV7-9; DNA: TGTGCCAGCAGCTTAAGACAGGGGGGCTCTGAAGCTTTCTTT; CDR3: CASSLRQGGSEAFF
size: NA; J: TRBJ2-1; D: NA; V: TRBV5-1; DNA: TGCGCCAGCAGCTTGGATGGCCGGCGGGGCAATGAGCAGTTCTTC; CDR3: CASSLDGRRGNEQFF
size: NA; J: TRBJ2-7; D: NA; V: TRBV5-1; DNA: TGCGCCAGCAGCTTGTTACCCAATTTGGGAGCTTACGAGCAGTACTTC; CDR3: CASSLLPNLGAYEQYF
size: NA; J: TRBJ1-2; D: NA; V: TRBV6-5; DNA: TGTGCCAGCAGTTACGACGGCCCGGGAGGCTACACCTTC; CDR3: CASSYDGPGGYTF
size: NA; J: TRBJ1-5; D: NA; V: TRBV29-1; DNA: TGCAGCGTTGCAGGGAGCAATCAGCCCCAGCATTTT; CDR3: CSVAGSNQPQHF
size: NA; J: TRBJ1-2; D: TRBD1; V: TRBV4-3; DNA: TGCGCCAGCAGCCTAAAACAGGGACAGATGAACTATGGCTACACCTTC; CDR3: CASSLKQGQMNYGYTF
size: NA; J: TRBJ1-5; D: NA; V: TRBV6-5; DNA: TGTGCCAGCTCTAATTATGGTATGGGCAATCAGCCCCAGCATTTT; CDR3: CASSNYGMGNQPQHF
size: NA; J: TRBJ2-2; D: NA; V: TRBV5-6; DNA: TGTGCCAGCAGCTCACAGGGAGCGAACACCGGGGAGCTGTTTTTT; CDR3: CASSSQGANTGELFF
size: NA; J: TRBJ2-6; D: NA; V: TRBV29-1; DNA: TGCAGCGTTGATTCCGCTGGGGCCAACGTCCTGACTTTC; CDR3: CSVDSAGANVLTF
size: NA; J: TRBJ1-1; D: TRBD1; V: TRBV19; DNA: TGTGCCAGTAGAACGGACAGGGGGGCGAACACTGAAGCTTTCTTT; CDR3: CASRTDRGANTEAFF
size: NA; J: TRBJ1-2; D: TRBD1; V: TRBV2; DNA: TGTGCCAGCAGTCTGACAGGGGTAGGAGGCTACACCTTC; CDR3: CASSLTGVGGYTF
size: NA; J: TRBJ2-6; D: TRBD1; V: TRBV10-1; DNA: TGCGCCAGCAGTGAGTATACGACAGGGTACGGGGCCAACGTCCTGACTTTC; CDR3: CASSEYTTGYGANVLTF
size: NA; J: TRBJ2-5; D: NA; V: TRBV5-1; DNA: TGCGCCAGCAGCTTTACAGGGCAATCTGGTGAGACCCAGTACTTC; CDR3: CASSFTGQSGETQYF
size: NA; J: TRBJ1-2; D: TRBD1; V: TRBV6-5; DNA: TGTGCCAGCACTATTACTACCGACAGGGCTAGTGGCTACACCTTC; CDR3: CASTITTDRASGYTF
size: NA; J: TRBJ1-1; D: TRBD1; V: TRBV4-1; DNA: TGCGCCAGCAGCACGGACAGGGACACCCCTGAAGCTTTCTTT; CDR3: CASSTDRDTPEAFF
size: once; J: TRBJ2-1; D: TRBD1; V: TRBV2; DNA: TGTGCCAGCAGTGTCGACAGGGGGTACGAGCAGTTCTTC; CDR3: CASSVDRGYEQFF
size: once; J: TRBJ1-6; D: TRBD1; V: TRBV5-1; DNA: TGCGCCAGCAGCCAGGGACAGGGGAAGGATTCACCCCTCCACTTT; CDR3: CASSQGQGKDSPLHF